Listed below are T cell receptor beta chains from one sample, sequenced in a study of somatic mutations in cytotoxic T cells in rheumatoid arthritis. Profiled with immunoSEQ multiplex PCR; TCRdb holds only in-frame clones, not every one. The table records approximately 12,000 clones, roughly 72% of them present only once. Sequencing was done on a sample of CD8+ T cells sorted from blood. The receptors originated from a man aged 65-85 years in good health. CDR3s include the opening cysteine and the closing phenylalanine or tryptophan.

TRBV4-3 CASSQVSRGQNTEAFF
TRBV7-9 CASSPDSPSPNEKLFF
TRBV7-9 CASSTGQPGLAGDYEQYF
TRBV7-2 CASSPGVLYEQYF
TRBV10-2 CASSSGFQYEQYF
TRBV30 CAWSQGAANEKLFF
TRBV16 CASSQYRGGADQPQHF
TRBV28 CASSPPEREYHNEQFF
TRBV27 CASRSGQGSQPQHF
TRBV6-4 CASSDRSGRLRYEQYF
TRBV28 CASSLTGVNNEQFF
TRBV7-9 CASSLGKKEGTTGELFF
TRBV7-8 CAAGGSSYEQYF
TRBV19 CASGIGAGDYNEQFF
TRBV13 CASSSGLAGGLTTGELFF
TRBV30 CALGQVYEKLFF
TRBV10-1 CASSLQGYNEQFF
TRBV25-1 CASSELASGGPNTGELFF
TRBV7-3 CASSLGTSGSGNEQFF
TRBV5-8 CASSPLVPLYTF
TRBV6-5 CASSLWASGENEQFF
TRBV4-2 CASSLGLGTTGELFF
TRBV27 CASSSGTRTVNTEAFF
TRBV9 CASSVGGDNEQFF
TRBV10-2 CASSEDGTTTDTQYF
TRBV7-9 CASSSGTLYNEQFF